This T cell receptor (beta chain) is drawn from a study of shared clonotypes between healthy human individuals (dated by TCRdb to 2020 to 2021). General notes on the study: The cohort comprised two women and three men aged 18 to 49 years. Between about 0.94 and 8.9 billion PBMCs per donor were obtained by leukapheresis. To increase sequencing depth and limit assay-specific biases, TCR repertoire library preparation and sequencing were carried out by different laboratories using diverse techniques. Per donor, three plates each were used for CD4 naive and CD4 memory, two for CD8 naive, and one for CD8 memory. To estimate repertoire size and how much clonotype sharing occurs between individuals, the study deeply sequenced the blood TCR repertoires of roughly 5 healthy adults. General conclusions and limits of the study: Rarefaction of sorted-subset datasets indicated incomplete sequencing despite the large sequencing depth. The small number of donors limited the genetic and exposure-history diversity represented. Based on pairwise subsampling, the degree of clonotype sharing among donors was expected to be affected by sequencing depth. Compared with non-shared clonotypes, the clonotypes found in all four sorted-subset donors had higher generation probabilities. Naive subsets generally had larger estimated clonotype richness than memory subsets. Sampling was restricted to blood, and TCR repertoires in tissue are likely to differ from TCR repertoires in blood. Across a few donors, approximately 5% of naive CD4, more than 3% of naive CD8, under 2.5% of memory CD4, and over 0.35% of memory CD8 clonotypes were shared.

CD8 naive samples were CD45RO-negative cells positively selected for CCR7, giving a CD45RA+CCR7+ population that excluded TemRA cells. The donors were healthy, HIV-negative adults with no recently reported acute infections or vaccinations. Only Caucasian adults living in Nashville, Tennessee, USA were represented among the donors. After blood collection by leukapheresis, PBMCs were isolated using Ficoll-Histopaque density gradient centrifugation and then cryopreserved in the vapor phase of liquid nitrogen. Purity and quantity of every magnetically sorted T cell population were checked by analytical flow cytometry. From each sorted fraction, genomic DNA was isolated and quantified by UV absorbance on a Nanodrop 2000c. According to the germline V gene, CDR1 reads MNHNS and CDR2 reads SASEGT. From cysteine to phenylalanine, the CDR3 is 11 amino acids long. The CDR3 DNA has 33 bases and is translated from base 1. Trimming removed 5 bases from V and 8 bases from J, leaving 6 bases between the germline ends.

Comment on this clone: The specificity of this receptor is unknown. No much larger clone exists at a distance of one base, and base qualities are not known.

Using the deep immunoSEQ assay, TCR CDR3 regions were amplified from genomic DNA by multiplex PCR. Extracted genomic DNA from each cell subset was spread evenly across all wells of several immunoSEQ 96-well plates, with each plate serving as a replicate. Each replicate PCR for sorted subsets received about 210 ng genomic DNA, equal to 28,000 or so T cell genomes. The purified libraries were quantified using a Qubit 3.0 fluorometer, sized with a Bioanalyzer 2100, and then quantified again using the KAPA Library Quantification kit. Every immunoSEQ 96-well plate was sequenced on a dedicated single-read 150-cycle Illumina NextSeq 550 flow cell. As for the original processing: Because the immunoSEQ output included only junctional sequences and no quality scores, the filtering could not be the same as the filtering used for full-length reads. Sequences were annotated with PyIR, a Python wrapper for IgBLAST v1.9, using IMGT germline references to assign V/J genes and CDR3. Any read was removed if the V/J assignment was weak (E-value above 1e-6), the CDR3 was missing, or the read contained stop codons, out-of-frame junctions, or ambiguous translated residues. A V3J clonotype was defined by an identical inferred V gene, J gene, and CDR3 amino acid sequence. The percentage overlap between two repertoires was calculated by dividing the number of shared unique clonotypes by the size of the smaller repertoire. Richness of each repertoire was evaluated using RTK rarefaction, the Chao1 estimator, and Recon v2.1 estimates of unobserved clonotypes. Generation probabilities for all TCRbeta clonotypes obtained by the gDNA method from a handful of donors were computed using OLGA. TCRdb took over this immuneACCESS table, retaining in-frame rearrangements with V and J assigned. Such tables are incomplete; in checked studies, under half of the missing clones stem from an unresolved V gene, and the remainder is unexplained. The V and J calls and clone size were taken over from that table, and D and trimming were inferred from the DNA. In all, the sample holds 1.5 million to 2.5 million clones, and around 96% of those were seen once. More than 0.9% of the sample lies in the top ten.

Source material: naive CD8+ T cells sorted from blood. This specimen's cell subset or site label, interpreted: CD45RA+CCR7+. The clonotype was recovered from a man younger than 35 in good health. This receptor chain uses TRBV6-1 and TRBJ1-4, with the D gene not clear enough to name. The nucleotides are TGTGCCAGCAGTTACGGGGAAAAACTGTTTTTT. Translated, it gives CASSYGEKLFF.